The 18 T cell receptor beta chains below come from one sample, sequenced in a study of beta chain features in type 1 diabetes. No antigen has been identified for these receptors. Every isolated RNA sample was fully reverse transcribed, so sequencing captured expressed TCRB transcripts. The repertoire was sequenced with immunoSEQ multiplex PCR; TCRdb's copy has only in-frame clones and lacks some. The sample contains more than 250,000 clones, approximately 14% of which appear only once. Points from the study as a whole: TCRB CDR3s from Type 1 diabetes patients were moderately but significantly shorter in all four CD4+ subsets.

The sequencing sample was made of naive CD4+ T cells from blood. Source of these receptors: a man between 25 and 39 years old with type 1 diabetes.

This clone was recorded a few times. The V call is TRBV14, the J call TRBJ2-3, with D perhaps matching TRBD1 (6 bases). The germline V gene encodes CDR1 SGHDN and CDR2 FVKESK. Trimming left V 2 bases short and J 4 bases short, with 7 bases between. The CDR3 runs to 13 residues. The CDR3 sequence: CASSQRTADTQYF. The CDR3 DNA follows: TGTGCCAGCAGCCAACGGACAGCAGATACGCAGTATTTT. The variable domain in full, with the rest retrieved from reference TRBV14 and TRBJ2-3, is EAGVTQFPSHSVIEKGQTVTLRCDPISGHDNLYWYRRVMGKEIKFLLHFVKESKQDESGMPNNRFLAERTGGTYSTLKVQPAELEDSGVYFCASSQRTADTQYFGPGTRLTVL.

V usage is TRBV11-2 and J usage is TRBJ2-7, with 10 bases that match TRBD2. This CDR3 region has 15 residues. Germline-derived CDR1 and CDR2 are SGHAT and FQNNGV. V trimming: 1 base; J trimming: 1 base; junction bases outside the gene matches: 1. CDR3 residues: CASSLVSGRSYEQYF. CDR3 nucleotides: TGTGCCAGCAGCTTAGTTAGCGGGAGGTCCTACGAGCAGTACTTC.

The chain recombines TRBV4-3 with TRBJ2-1; TRBD2 aligns across 7 bases. The junction had 8 bases not matched to a gene; V was cut back by 1 base and J by 2 bases. The CDR3 covers 17 residues. Germline V gene data show CDR1 as LGHNA and CDR2 as YSLEER. CDR3 in amino acids: CASSQVPLADPYNEQFF. DNA for the CDR3: TGCGCCAGCAGCCAAGTGCCTCTAGCGGATCCCTACAATGAGCAGTTCTTC.

The V gene is TRBV27, the J gene TRBJ2-1; TRBD1 matches at 8 bases. Germline V lookup: CDR1 MNHEY, CDR2 SMNVEV (reference sequence). The length of the CDR3 is 12 residues. V shed 6 bases, J shed 10 bases, and the junction held 5 bases outside the gene matches. CDR3 residues: CASRARDREQFF. The DNA of the CDR3 is TGTGCCAGCAGGGCGCGGGACAGGGAGCAGTTCTTC.

This clone was picked up a small number of times. The CDR3 spells CASSPPQGRFRETQYF. The CDR3 nucleotides are TGTGCCAGCTCACCACCCCAGGGGCGTTTTCGAGAGACCCAGTACTTC. The V and J genes are TRBV18 and TRBJ2-5; the D gene is possibly TRBD1 (6 bases). Germline V gene data show CDR1 as KGHSH and CDR2 as LQKENI. The CDR3 is 16 amino acids. Deletions cut 0 bases from V and 4 bases from J, with 15 bases between.

This chain connects TRBV28 to TRBJ2-1, with a weak D call TRBD2 (6 bases). The CDR3 loop spans 15 amino acids. V dropped 0 bases and J dropped 8 bases, with 14 bases sitting between them. In germline, CDR1 is MDHEN, CDR2 SYDVKM. The CDR3 protein is CASSLWQGGGDEQFF. The CDR3, as DNA: TGTGCCAGCAGTTTATGGCAGGGCGGAGGGGATGAGCAGTTCTTC.

On this clone itself: This CDR3 is also generated by other DNA sequences in the sample. The chain joins TRBV5-1 to TRBJ1-5; 7 nucleotides align to TRBD1. The CDR3 has 15 amino acids. Losses at the gene ends were 0 bases for V and 4 bases for J; bases not matched to a gene: 4. The germline CDR1 and CDR2 sequences are SGHRS and YFSETQ. CDR3 loop: CASSLAGQINQPQHF. CDR3 nucleotides: TGCGCCAGCAGCTTGGCGGGACAGATTAATCAGCCCCAGCATTTT.

J is TRBJ1-4 and V is TRBV29-1; 9 bases line up with TRBD1. CDR3 length: 12 residues. V dropped 3 bases and J dropped 7; count of bases not matched to a gene: 0. Germline CDR1 SQVTM, CDR2 ANQGSEA. In nucleotides, the CDR3 is TGCAGCGTTGAGGGACAGGGTGAAAAACTGTTTTTT. It is translated as CSVEGQGEKLFF.

This clone has more than one count but fewer than ten. The chain links TRBV2 to TRBJ1-2; D is perhaps TRBD1 (6 bases). The CDR3 covers 14 residues. V shed 6 bases and J shed 2 bases, with 13 bases lying between them. Germline V gives CDR1 SNHLY, CDR2 FYNNEI. DNA for the CDR3: TGTGCCAGCAGACAAAACAGGGAAAACTATGGCTACACCTTC. Translation: CASRQNRENYGYTF. Using reference TRBV2 and TRBJ1-2 for the parts outside the CDR3, the full variable domain is EPEVTQTPSHQVTQMGQEVILRCVPISNHLYFYWYRQILGQKVEFLVSFYNNEISEKSEIFDDQFSVERPDGSNFTLKIRSTKLEDSAMYFCASRQNRENYGYTFGSGTRLTVV.

A few counts support this clone. The chain combines TRBV13 with TRBJ2-7; 8 nucleotides match TRBD1. Trimming took 6 bases from V and 2 from J; bases not matched to a gene: 9. CDR3 length: 15 amino acids. Per the germline V gene, CDR1 is PRHDT and CDR2 is FYEKMQ (reference sequence). The CDR3 DNA is TGTGCCAGCAGAGGGCCGGGACAGGAAACCTACGAGCAGTACTTC. Amino acids: CASRGPGQETYEQYF. The entire variable domain, with the rest obtained from reference TRBV13 and TRBJ2-7, is as follows: AAGVIQSPRHLIKEKRETATLKCYPIPRHDTVYWYQQGPGQDPQFLISFYEKMQSDKGSIPDRFSAQQFSDYHSELNMSSLELGDSALYFCASRGPGQETYEQYFGPGTRLTVT.

This rearrangement joins TRBV30 to TRBJ1-5, with 7 bases fitting TRBD1. V was pared by 5 bases and J by 3 bases, with 7 bases of the junction left unmatched. Germline assignment: CDR1 GTSNPN and CDR2 SVGIG (reference sequence). The CDR3 is made up of 14 amino acids. DNA for the CDR3: TGTGCCTGGCAAAAGGGACAGCTCAATCAGCCCCAGCATTTT. Its protein is CAWQKGQLNQPQHF.

This clone appeared a few times. CDR3 DNA: TGTGCCAGCAGTGGCAACCTCGGCTACGAGCAGTACTTC. It specifies CASSGNLGYEQYF. V usage is TRBV25-1 and J usage is TRBJ2-7; D unresolved. The germline gives CDR1 MGHDK, CDR2 SYGVNS. V dropped 4 bases and J dropped 3 bases, with 10 bases sitting between them. The CDR3 consists of 13 residues.

Here the CDR3 DNA reads TGTGCCAGCAGCACGGGTCGAGTCTTGGCTTTCTTT. Its translation: CASSTGRVLAFF. J is TRBJ1-1 and V is TRBV5-6, with no clear D. Germline V gene lookup returns CDR1 SGHDT and CDR2 YYEEEE. The CDR3 totals 12 residues. Trimming cost V 4 bases and J 11 bases, with 15 bases left between them.

The chain carries TRBV5-1 and TRBJ1-1; no firm D call. V was pared by 0 bases and J by 0 bases, with 6 bases between. Germline V CDR1 and CDR2: SGHRS, YFSETQ. This CDR3 comprises 14 residues. The CDR3, as DNA: TGCGCCAGCAGCTTGGCCGGGATGAACACTGAAGCTTTCTTT. Translating it yields CASSLAGMNTEAFF.

V and J are TRBV30 and TRBJ2-1; D unclear. The CDR3 runs 11 residues. V gave up 0 bases and J gave up 10 bases, with 7 bases separating them. In germline, CDR1 is GTSNPN, CDR2 SVGIG (reference sequence). The CDR3 reads CAWSVLREQFF. In nucleotides, the CDR3 is TGTGCCTGGAGTGTATTGAGGGAGCAGTTCTTC.

This clone was seen a few times. The chain combines TRBV30 with TRBJ1-2; 10 bases are a match to TRBD1. This CDR3 comprises 15 residues. Germline V gene sequence: CDR1 GTSNPN, CDR2 SVGIG (reference sequence). V lost 8 bases and J lost 4; bases outside the gene matches: 13. The CDR3 loop is CARTTGGQSGYGYTF. CDR3 sequence (DNA): TGTGCCCGAACGACAGGGGGCCAAAGTGGCTATGGCTACACCTTC.

The rearrangement joins TRBV7-2 to TRBJ2-5, with TRBD1 matching 10 bases. The V gene's germline CDR1 is SGHTA and CDR2 FQGNSA. There are 15 residues in the CDR3. V lost 6 bases to trimming and J lost 2 bases; unmatched junction nucleotides: 6. In DNA, the CDR3 is TGTGCCAGCAGAGTTGACAGGGGGCGGCAAGAGACCCAGTACTTC. It translates to CASRVDRGRQETQYF.

This clone was counted between two and nine times. The chain links TRBV4-2 to TRBJ2-7, with TRBD2 matching over 13 bases. The CDR3 runs 15 residues. Germline V gives CDR1 LGHNA, CDR2 YNFKEQ. J was trimmed by 4 bases and V by 0 bases; bases with no gene match: 0. The DNA for the CDR3 is TGTGCCAGCAGCCAAGAACTAGCGGGAGGGTACGAGCAGTACTTC. As protein: CASSQELAGGYEQYF.